This T cell receptor (beta chain) came from a study of cytomegalovirus exposure and HLA in healthy donors. V shed 0 bases and J shed 6 bases, with 11 bases lying between them. This CDR3 has 14 residues. Per germline, CDR1 SGHRS and CDR2 YFSETQ. PCR employed 60 Vbeta and 13 Jbeta primers. Sequencing used immunoSEQ multiplex PCR; TCRdb keeps in-frame clones, though not all of them. The repertoire includes about 98,000 clones, roughly three quarters of them detected once, and 1.4% sits in the top ten. Sequenced input: PBMCs. The TCR sequence derives from a man aged 35-49 years in good health and CMV-seronegative. This chain connects TRBV5-1 to TRBJ2-3; a weak D match, TRBD1 (6 bases). CDR3 nucleotides: TGCGCCAGCAGCTTGGGGACCCAGGGGGATACGCAGTATTTT. The encoded protein is CASSLGTQGDTQYF.